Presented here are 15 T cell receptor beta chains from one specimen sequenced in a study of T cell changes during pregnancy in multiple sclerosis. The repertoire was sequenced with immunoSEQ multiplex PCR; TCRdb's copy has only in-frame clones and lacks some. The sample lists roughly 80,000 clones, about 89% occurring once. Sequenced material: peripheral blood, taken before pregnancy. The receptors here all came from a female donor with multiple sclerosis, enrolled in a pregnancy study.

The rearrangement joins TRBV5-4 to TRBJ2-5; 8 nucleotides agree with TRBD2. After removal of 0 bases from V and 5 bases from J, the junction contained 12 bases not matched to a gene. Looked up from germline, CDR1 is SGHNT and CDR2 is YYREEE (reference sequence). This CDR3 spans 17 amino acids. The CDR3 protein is CASSLGAAGESLETQYF. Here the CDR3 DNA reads TGTGCCAGCAGCTTGGGAGCAGCGGGGGAGTCCTTGGAGACCCAGTACTTC.

CDR3 residues: CASSPPTGSGSSKNIQYF. The CDR3 bases are TGTGCCAGCAGTCCACCGACCGGATCGGGGAGCAGCAAAAACATTCAGTACTTC. V gene TRBV27 combines with J gene TRBJ2-4, with D possibly TRBD2 on 5 matching bases. The CDR3 is 18 amino acids. The ends were cut back, 5 bases at V and 3 bases at J, with 23 bases in the middle. The germline gives CDR1 MNHEY, CDR2 SMNVEV (reference sequence).

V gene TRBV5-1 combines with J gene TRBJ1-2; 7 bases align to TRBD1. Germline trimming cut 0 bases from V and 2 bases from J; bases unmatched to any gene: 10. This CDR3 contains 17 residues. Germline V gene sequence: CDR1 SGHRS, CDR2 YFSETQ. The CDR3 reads CASSLAGGLTSNYGYTF. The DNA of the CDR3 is TGCGCCAGCAGCTTGGCAGGGGGTCTAACCTCCAACTATGGCTACACCTTC.

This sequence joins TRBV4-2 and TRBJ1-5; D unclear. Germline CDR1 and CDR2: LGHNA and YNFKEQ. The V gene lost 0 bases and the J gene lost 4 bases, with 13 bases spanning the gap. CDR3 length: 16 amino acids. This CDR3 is CASSQDSLTSNQPQHF. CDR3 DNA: TGTGCCAGCAGCCAAGATTCCCTAACCTCGAATCAGCCCCAGCATTTT.

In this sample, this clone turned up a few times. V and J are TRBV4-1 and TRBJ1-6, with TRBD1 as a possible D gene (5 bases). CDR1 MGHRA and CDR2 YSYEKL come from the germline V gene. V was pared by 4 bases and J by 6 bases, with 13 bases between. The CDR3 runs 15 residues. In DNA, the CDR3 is TGCGCCAGCAGCCGCGGCCAGGGCTCTAATTCACCCCTCCACTTT. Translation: CASSRGQGSNSPLHF.

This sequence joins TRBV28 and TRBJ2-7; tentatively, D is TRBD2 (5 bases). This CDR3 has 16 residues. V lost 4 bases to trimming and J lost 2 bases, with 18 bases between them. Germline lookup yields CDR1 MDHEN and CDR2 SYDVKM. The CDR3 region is CASSSLRVGVAYEQYF. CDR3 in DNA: TGTGCCAGCAGTTCTCTAAGAGTCGGGGTCGCCTACGAGCAGTACTTC.

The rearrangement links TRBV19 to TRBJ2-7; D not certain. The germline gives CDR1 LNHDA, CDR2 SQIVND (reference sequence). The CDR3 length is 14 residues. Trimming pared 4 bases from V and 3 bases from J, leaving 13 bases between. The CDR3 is CASSRDTQYYEQYF. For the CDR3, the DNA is TGTGCCAGTAGTAGAGACACACAGTACTACGAGCAGTACTTC.

CDR3 bases: TGTGCCAGCGCGCGGGTGAGGTACGAGCAGTACTTC. Translating gives CASARVRYEQYF. The chain has TRBV2 and TRBJ2-7; D is possibly TRBD2 (5 bases). V lost 8 bases to trimming and J lost 4 bases, with 12 bases between them. The CDR3 is made up of 12 amino acids. CDR1 and CDR2 from the germline V gene are SNHLY and FYNNEI.

The CDR3: CASSQPPGRTGQYF. The CDR3 region has the DNA TGCGCCAGCAGCCAACCCCCGGGGAGGACAGGGCAGTACTTC. The chain uses TRBV4-1 and TRBJ2-5, with TRBD1 matching 8 bases. Germline CDR1 and CDR2: MGHRA and YSYEKL. The CDR3 consists of 14 residues. V lost 2 bases and J lost 11; bases outside the gene matches: 10.

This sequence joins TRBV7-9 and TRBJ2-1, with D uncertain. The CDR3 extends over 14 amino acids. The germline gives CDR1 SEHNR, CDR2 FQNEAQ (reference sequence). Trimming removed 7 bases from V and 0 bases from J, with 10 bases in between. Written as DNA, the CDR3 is TGTGCCAGCACCCCGGGTAGCTCCTACAATGAGCAGTTCTTC. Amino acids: CASTPGSSYNEQFF.

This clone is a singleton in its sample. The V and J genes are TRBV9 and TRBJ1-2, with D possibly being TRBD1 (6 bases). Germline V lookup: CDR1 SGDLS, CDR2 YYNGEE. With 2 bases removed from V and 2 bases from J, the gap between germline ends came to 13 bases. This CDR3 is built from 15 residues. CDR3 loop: CASSVRQGPNYGYTF. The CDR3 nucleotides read TGTGCCAGCAGCGTGCGGCAGGGGCCCAACTATGGCTACACCTTC.

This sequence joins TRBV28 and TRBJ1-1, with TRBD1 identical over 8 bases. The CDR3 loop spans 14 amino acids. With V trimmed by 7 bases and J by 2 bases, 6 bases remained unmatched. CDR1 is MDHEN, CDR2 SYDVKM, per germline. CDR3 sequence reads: CASTRPGGNTEAFF. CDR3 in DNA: TGTGCCAGCACGAGGCCAGGGGGCAACACTGAAGCTTTCTTT. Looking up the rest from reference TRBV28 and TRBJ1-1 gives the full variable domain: DVKVTQSSRYLVKRTGEKVFLECVQDMDHENMFWYRQDPGLGLRLIYFSYDVKMKEKGDIPEGYSVSREKKERFSLILESASTNQTSMYLCASTRPGGNTEAFFGQGTRLTVV.

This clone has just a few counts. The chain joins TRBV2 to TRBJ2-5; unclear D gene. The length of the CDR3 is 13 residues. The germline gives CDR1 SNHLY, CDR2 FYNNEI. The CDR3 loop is CATELLRQETQYF. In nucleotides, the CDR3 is TGTGCAACCGAGTTGCTGCGCCAAGAGACCCAGTACTTC. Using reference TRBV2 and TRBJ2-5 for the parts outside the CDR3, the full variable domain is EPEVTQTPSHQVTQMGQEVILRCVPISNHLYFYWYRQILGQKVEFLVSFYNNEISEKSEIFDDQFSVERPDGSNFTLKIRSTKLEDSAMYFCATELLRQETQYFGPGTRLLVL.

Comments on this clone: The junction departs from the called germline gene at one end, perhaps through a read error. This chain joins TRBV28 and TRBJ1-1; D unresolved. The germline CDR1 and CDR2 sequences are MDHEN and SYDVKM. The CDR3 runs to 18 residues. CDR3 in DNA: TGTGCCAGCAGGAAATTGTTCCGACGGGGAGGAACGAACATTGAAGCTTTCTTT. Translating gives CASRKLFRRGGTNIEAFF.

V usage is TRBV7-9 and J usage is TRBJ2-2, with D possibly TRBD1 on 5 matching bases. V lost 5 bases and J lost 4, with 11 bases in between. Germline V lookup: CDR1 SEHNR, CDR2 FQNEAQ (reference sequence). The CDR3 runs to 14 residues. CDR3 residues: CASSPRVSTGELFF. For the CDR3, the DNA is TGTGCCAGCAGCCCCAGGGTATCCACCGGGGAGCTGTTTTTT.